A single sample gave rise to the 32 T cell receptor beta chains below, sequenced in a study of blood T cell repertoires in COVID-19. The data were produced by immunoSEQ multiplex PCR, yet TCRdb's version contains in-frame clones alone and is incomplete. The sample holds about 210,000 clones, about nine tenths seen once. The sequenced material came from PBMCs or T cells enriched from blood (not recorded which). All receptors come from a man younger than 45 in a cohort exposed to, infected with or recovered from COVID-19 (not recorded which).

The chain couples TRBV5-1 to TRBJ1-1; D is unresolved. Trimming removed 4 bases from V and 3 bases from J, with 13 bases in between. Looked up from germline, CDR1 is SGHRS and CDR2 is YFSETQ. CDR3 length equals 14 residues. CDR3 residues: CASSPGPGDTEAFF. The DNA of the CDR3 is TGCGCCAGCAGCCCCGGGCCCGGGGACACTGAAGCTTTCTTT.

The V call is TRBV11-2, the J call TRBJ2-7; D possibly corresponds to TRBD1 (5 bases). V gave up 4 bases and J gave up 4 bases, with 17 bases separating them. Germline V gene data show CDR1 as SGHAT and CDR2 as FQNNGV. The CDR3 totals 15 residues. The CDR3: CASSSPGPTLYEQYF. As DNA, the CDR3 is TGTGCCAGCAGCTCCCCAGGGCCAACCCTTTACGAGCAGTACTTC.

The table lists this clone with a few counts. The rearrangement uses TRBV18 and TRBJ2-7; 10 bases line up with TRBD1. The trim removed 5 bases at V and 5 bases at J, leaving 9 bases unmatched. CDR1 is KGHSH and CDR2 is LQKENI in the germline V gene. The CDR3 is made up of 15 amino acids. The CDR3 reads CASSSLSGTGDEQYF. The DNA of the CDR3 is TGTGCCAGCTCATCTTTATCCGGGACAGGGGACGAGCAGTACTTC. Supplemented by reference TRBV18 and TRBJ2-7, the full variable domain reads NAGVMQNPRHLVRRRGQEARLRCSPMKGHSHVYWYRQLPEEGLKFMVYLQKENIIDESGMPKERFSAEFPKEGPSILRIQQVVRGDSAAYFCASSSLSGTGDEQYFGPGTRLTVT.

The J gene is TRBJ2-2, the V gene TRBV7-9; 13 nucleotides align to TRBD2. Per the germline V gene, CDR1 is SEHNR and CDR2 is FQNEAQ (reference sequence). With 3 bases clipped from V and 8 bases from J, the junction kept 6 bases outside the gene matches. The length of the CDR3 is 16 residues. The CDR3 here is CASSFIGLAGAGELFF. The CDR3 DNA reads as TGTGCCAGCAGCTTTATAGGACTAGCGGGAGCTGGGGAGCTGTTTTTT.

This clone was seen only once. V usage is TRBV5-8 and J usage is TRBJ2-1, with 14 bases matching TRBD2. The germline gives CDR1 SGHTS, CDR2 YDEGEE. This CDR3 has 20 amino acids. Trimming cost V 0 bases and J 1 base; bases outside gene matches: 9. The DNA of the CDR3 is TGTGCCAGCAGCTTGGCCGGACTAGCGGGAGGTATTTTGTCCTACAATGAGCAGTTCTTC. Amino acids: CASSLAGLAGGILSYNEQFF. The full variable domain, completed using reference TRBV5-8 and TRBJ2-1, is EAGVTQSPTHLIKTRGQQATLRCSPISGHTSVYWYQQALGLGLQFLLWYDEGEERNRGNFPPRFSGRQFPNYSSELNVNALELEDSALYLCASSLAGLAGGILSYNEQFFGPGTRLTVL.

This clone occurred once. This chain joins TRBV10-3 and TRBJ2-7, with 10 bases that match TRBD1. The CDR3 covers 15 residues. Germline V gene sequence: CDR1 ENHRY, CDR2 SYGVKD. Trimming removed 0 bases from V and 7 bases from J; junction bases left unmatched: 6. CDR3 loop: CAISESGGTGEEQYF. For the CDR3, the DNA is TGTGCCATCAGTGAGTCAGGGGGGACAGGGGAAGAGCAGTACTTC.

This chain joins TRBV28 and TRBJ2-7; 11 bases map to TRBD1. CDR3 size: 13 residues. Germline CDR1 MDHEN, CDR2 SYDVKM. Trimming cost V 6 bases and J 4 bases; bases outside gene matches: 2. The DNA for the CDR3 is TGTGCCAGCAGGGGACAGGGGGAGTACGAGCAGTACTTC. Protein sequence: CASRGQGEYEQYF.

The V and J genes are TRBV12-3 or TRBV12-4 and TRBJ1-5; tentative D call: TRBD1 (6 bases). V shed 3 bases and J shed 7 bases, with 10 bases lying between them. The CDR3 loop spans 13 amino acids. This CDR3 reads CASSFGDIQPQHF. CDR3 coding DNA: TGTGCCAGCAGTTTCGGGGACATACAGCCCCAGCATTTT.

The chain joins TRBV18 to TRBJ1-1, with TRBD1 matching 8 bases. V lost 3 bases, J lost 4 bases, and 7 bases stayed unmatched. The CDR3 spans 15 residues. Germline CDR1 KGHSH, CDR2 LQKENI. Here the CDR3 reads CASSPLDRGVTEAFF. The CDR3 bases are TGTGCCAGCTCACCTCTCGACAGGGGTGTCACTGAAGCTTTCTTT.

This clone was observed once. The genes are TRBV4-1 and TRBJ1-1; no clear D. V gave up 0 bases and J gave up 1 base, with 9 bases separating them. The CDR3 totals 15 residues. CDR1 is MGHRA and CDR2 is YSYEKL in the germline V gene. As DNA, the CDR3 is TGCGCCAGCAGCCAAGAAGCGGCAGGGAACACTGAAGCTTTCTTT. This translates into CASSQEAAGNTEAFF.

In this sample, this clone turned up a few times. The chain uses TRBV5-1 and TRBJ1-4; 8 positions match TRBD1. V dropped 2 bases and J dropped 3; count of bases not matched to a gene: 6. The CDR3 is made up of 16 amino acids. Germline loops: CDR1 SGHRS, CDR2 YFSETQ. The CDR3 loop is CASSFQGAQANEKLFF. The CDR3 bases are TGCGCCAGCAGCTTTCAGGGGGCTCAAGCTAATGAAAAACTGTTTTTT. The full variable domain, rest sourced from reference TRBV5-1 and TRBJ1-4, is KAGVTQTPRYLIKTRGQQVTLSCSPISGHRSVSWYQQTPGQGLQFLFEYFSETQRNKGNFPGRFSGRQFSNSRSEMNVSTLELGDSALYLCASSFQGAQANEKLFFGSGTQLSVL.

V usage is TRBV2 and J usage is TRBJ2-7; weak D call: TRBD1 (5 bases). The CDR3 contains 12 residues. Trimming cost V 2 bases and J 6 bases, with 8 bases left between them. Per germline, CDR1 SNHLY and CDR2 FYNNEI. CDR3 in DNA: TGTGCCAGCAGTGAAATGCAGGGCGAGCAGTACTTC. This encodes CASSEMQGEQYF.

The chain combines TRBV24-1 with TRBJ2-1; TRBD2 might be the D (5 bases). The germline V and J ends were trimmed by 6 bases and 6 bases, with 14 bases remaining between them. The CDR3 loop spans 14 amino acids. Germline CDR1 is KGHDR and CDR2 is SFDVKD. The CDR3: CATSTTTSGNEQFF. DNA of the CDR3: TGTGCCACCAGTACGACTACTAGTGGCAATGAGCAGTTCTTC.

The chain is built from TRBV5-1 and TRBJ1-1; weak D call: TRBD1 (5 bases). CDR1 is SGHRS, CDR2 YFSETQ, per germline. CDR3 length: 16 residues. Trimming left V 4 bases short and J 2 bases short, with 18 bases between. CDR3 protein: CASSNQLQELNTEAFF. In DNA form, the CDR3 reads TGCGCCAGCAGCAACCAATTACAGGAGCTAAACACTGAAGCTTTCTTT.

The table lists this clone with a few counts. V usage is TRBV7-9 and J usage is TRBJ2-3; D is unclear. The CDR3 is 13 amino acids. Trimming shortened V by 2 bases and J by 4 bases, and 7 bases separated the two germline ends. Per the germline V gene, CDR1 is SEHNR and CDR2 is FQNEAQ (reference sequence). CDR3 residues: CASSLLASDTQYF. Here the CDR3 DNA reads TGTGCCAGCAGCTTATTGGCCTCAGATACGCAGTATTTT.

The chain's CDR3 is CASSAQIQETQYF. For the CDR3, the DNA is TGTGCCAGCAGCGCACAGATTCAAGAGACCCAGTACTTC. The J gene is TRBJ2-5, the V gene TRBV12-3 or TRBV12-4; D remains ambiguous. Trimming shortened V by 6 bases and J by 2 bases, and 10 bases separated the two germline ends. This CDR3 spans 13 amino acids.

The chain joins TRBV19 to TRBJ1-1, with no clear D. The CDR3 has 15 amino acids. Deletions cut 3 bases from V and 0 bases from J, with 11 bases between. Germline V gene lookup returns CDR1 LNHDA and CDR2 SQIVND (reference sequence). CDR3 residues: CASSINPGLNTEAFF. CDR3 sequence (DNA): TGTGCCAGTAGTATCAACCCAGGTCTGAACACTGAAGCTTTCTTT.

The chain joins TRBV19 to TRBJ1-1; possible D gene TRBD1, 5 bases. The ends were cut back, 8 bases at V and 5 bases at J, with 12 bases in the middle. This CDR3 comprises 12 residues. Germline lookup yields CDR1 LNHDA and CDR2 SQIVND (reference sequence). The CDR3 here is CASFRGWTEAFF. Here the CDR3 DNA reads TGTGCCAGTTTTAGGGGTTGGACTGAAGCTTTCTTT. The full variable domain, in which reference TRBV19 and TRBJ1-1 provide the parts outside the CDR3, is DGGITQSPKYLFRKEGQNVTLSCEQNLNHDAMYWYRQDPGQGLRLIYYSQIVNDFQKGDIAEGYSVSREKKESFPLTVTSAQKNPTAFYLCASFRGWTEAFFGQGTRLTVV.

The V and J genes are TRBV4-3 and TRBJ1-6, with D perhaps matching TRBD1 (6 bases). The germline CDR1 and CDR2 sequences are LGHNA and YSLEER. The CDR3 consists of 18 residues. V lost 4 bases and J 0 bases, leaving 16 bases between the germline ends. CDR3 amino acids: CASSLDRTESSYNSPLHF. Here the CDR3 DNA reads TGCGCCAGCAGCCTCGACAGGACCGAGAGCTCCTATAATTCACCCCTCCACTTT.

The J gene is TRBJ1-2, the V gene TRBV27, with TRBD1 as a possible D gene (6 bases). There are 13 residues in the CDR3. Germline V CDR1 and CDR2: MNHEY, SMNVEV (reference sequence). V was pared by 6 bases and J by 4 bases, with 12 bases between. This CDR3 reads CASSTGRGYGYTF. In nucleotides, the CDR3 is TGTGCCAGCAGCACAGGGAGGGGCTATGGCTACACCTTC.

This rearrangement joins TRBV6-5 to TRBJ2-3; 10 nucleotides agree with TRBD2. Trimming removed 6 bases from V and 5 bases from J; junction bases left unmatched: 5. There are 14 residues in the CDR3. CDR1 MNHEY and CDR2 SVGAGI come from the germline V gene. The CDR3 nucleotides read TGTGCCAGCAGCCTAGCGGGAGTGATAGATACGCAGTATTTT. Translated: CASSLAGVIDTQYF.

The chain's CDR3 is CASSYGQGGYGYTF. DNA of the CDR3: TGTGCCAGCAGTTACGGGCAGGGGGGTTACGGCTACACCTTC. This chain joins TRBV6-5 and TRBJ1-2; TRBD1 matches at 7 bases. The V and J ends lost 2 bases and 8 bases, in that order; junction bases with no gene match: 8. Germline V gene data show CDR1 as MNHEY and CDR2 as SVGAGI. This CDR3 region has 14 residues.

The rearrangement joins TRBV5-1 to TRBJ2-7; 8 bases align to TRBD1. The CDR3 spans 15 residues. Germline V gives CDR1 SGHRS, CDR2 YFSETQ. With 1 base clipped from V and 5 bases from J, the junction kept 8 bases outside the gene matches. The CDR3: CASSLLTGVSNEQYF. CDR3 coding DNA: TGCGCCAGCAGCTTGTTGACAGGGGTTAGCAACGAGCAGTACTTC. Full variable domain (missing parts from reference TRBV5-1 and TRBJ2-7): KAGVTQTPRYLIKTRGQQVTLSCSPISGHRSVSWYQQTPGQGLQFLFEYFSETQRNKGNFPGRFSGRQFSNSRSEMNVSTLELGDSALYLCASSLLTGVSNEQYFGPGTRLTVT.

The rearrangement uses TRBV9 and TRBJ1-4, with TRBD1 identical over 12 bases. The germline V gene encodes CDR1 SGDLS and CDR2 YYNGEE. The CDR3 consists of 18 residues. J was trimmed by 8 bases and V by 0 bases; bases with no gene match: 11. The chain's CDR3 is CASSVAGAGTGGREKLFF. The CDR3 bases are TGTGCCAGCAGCGTAGCTGGCGCAGGGACAGGGGGCAGAGAAAAACTGTTTTTT.

This clone was counted only a few times. The chain has TRBV6-2 or TRBV6-3 and TRBJ1-2, with a possible D match to TRBD1 (5 bases). CDR1 is MNHEY, CDR2 SVGEGT, per germline. The ends were cut back, 5 bases at V and 2 bases at J, with 15 bases in the middle. This CDR3 is 15 amino acids long. CDR3 coding DNA: TGTGCCAGCAGTGACCCGGGACTACTAAACTATGGCTACACCTTC. Translating it yields CASSDPGLLNYGYTF.

J is TRBJ1-2 and V is TRBV10-3; 8 bases map to TRBD1. The CDR3 consists of 13 residues. After removal of 10 bases from V and 0 bases from J, the junction contained 4 bases not matched to a gene. CDR1 and CDR2 from the germline V gene are ENHRY and SYGVKD. CDR3 protein: CATTGVANYGYTF. Here the CDR3 DNA reads TGTGCCACGACAGGGGTGGCTAACTATGGCTACACCTTC.

The chain couples TRBV9 to TRBJ1-2, with 10 bases aligning to TRBD1. With V trimmed by 0 bases and J by 4 bases, 6 bases remained unmatched. Germline V lookup: CDR1 SGDLS, CDR2 YYNGEE. This CDR3 has 16 amino acids. The CDR3 nucleotides read TGTGCCAGCAGCGTAGAGGGACAGGGGTCGGGCTATGGCTACACCTTC. Translation gives CASSVEGQGSGYGYTF.

The chain employs TRBV6-5 and TRBJ2-7, with a weak D call TRBD1 (5 bases). The V end was cut by 6 bases, the J end by 4 bases, with 19 bases between. CDR3 length: 15 residues. Germline CDR1 MNHEY, CDR2 SVGAGI. The CDR3 DNA is TGTGCCAGCAGCCGTTGGCAGTCCTCAGGGTACGAGCAGTACTTC. This translates into CASSRWQSSGYEQYF.

The genes are TRBV27 and TRBJ2-7; 9 bases match TRBD1. The ends lost 3 bases at V and 3 bases at J; junction bases unmatched: 6. Looked up from germline, CDR1 is MNHEY and CDR2 is SMNVEV (reference sequence). This CDR3 spans 15 amino acids. The CDR3 DNA reads TGTGCCAGCAGTTTGTACGGGACAGGGCTCTACGAGCAGTACTTC. Translation: CASSLYGTGLYEQYF.

The rearrangement links TRBV14 to TRBJ2-1, with 7 bases that match TRBD2. The CDR3 sequence is 15 residues long. J gave up 6 bases and V 1 base, and 6 bases lay outside the gene matches. CDR1 is SGHDN and CDR2 is FVKESK in the germline V gene. The CDR3 is CASSQAGGVGNEQFF. The CDR3 bases are TGTGCCAGCAGCCAAGCGGGGGGAGTGGGCAATGAGCAGTTCTTC.

The chain is built from TRBV6-6 and TRBJ2-7; 10 positions agree with TRBD2. Germline V CDR1 and CDR2: MNHNY, SVGAGI (reference sequence). There are 14 residues in the CDR3. With V trimmed by 11 bases and J by 0 bases, 7 bases remained unmatched. CDR3 amino acids: CAHQASGSSYEQYF. CDR3 in DNA: TGTGCCCATCAGGCTAGCGGGAGCTCCTACGAGCAGTACTTC.

The chain recombines TRBV9 with TRBJ1-1; D is undetermined. Trimming stripped 2 bases from V and 7 bases from J, with 12 bases between. Germline CDR1 is SGDLS and CDR2 is YYNGEE. The CDR3 has 13 amino acids. In DNA form, the CDR3 reads TGTGCCAGCAGCGTGAGCCCTCGAGGTGAAGCTTTCTTT. This codes for CASSVSPRGEAFF.